The 8 T cell receptor beta chains below all came from one sample that was sequenced in a study of T cell responses to AZD1222 COVID-19 vaccine. Sequencing used immunoSEQ multiplex PCR; TCRdb keeps in-frame clones, though not all of them. Of about 100,000 clones in the sample, about 85% were seen once. The sample was peripheral blood, taken on day 0 of AZD1222 vaccination. The receptors come from an adult in good health.

The chain links TRBV30 to TRBJ2-2; TRBD2 aligns across 7 bases. Germline V gene data show CDR1 as GTSNPN and CDR2 as SVGIG (reference sequence). The CDR3 has 15 amino acids. V gave up 4 bases and J gave up 1 base; unmatched junction bases: 6. The CDR3 loop is CAWNAERENTGELFF. CDR3 coding DNA: TGTGCCTGGAATGCCGAGCGGGAGAACACCGGGGAGCTGTTTTTT.

The rearrangement links TRBV11-3 to TRBJ1-1, with a possible D match to TRBD1 (5 bases). From germline, CDR1 is SGHNT and CDR2 YENEEA. The CDR3 totals 16 residues. Trimming removed 0 bases at V and 1 base at J, with 12 bases between. The CDR3 is CASSLEGTRSNTEAFF. The CDR3 region has the DNA TGTGCCAGCAGCTTAGAAGGGACCCGATCGAACACTGAAGCTTTCTTT.

The rearrangement uses TRBV3-1 (or the pseudogene TRBV3-2) and TRBJ2-3; 10 bases line up with TRBD2. Germline V gene data show CDR1 as LGHDT and CDR2 as YNNKEL (reference sequence). The CDR3 extends over 16 amino acids. Trimming at V came to 2 bases and at J to 11 bases, leaving 13 bases not matched to a gene. In DNA, the CDR3 is TGTGCCAGCAGCCAAAGGACCACTAGCGGGATAAATTGGCAGTATTTT. Its translation is CASSQRTTSGINWQYF.

This sequence joins TRBV18 and TRBJ2-3; possible D gene TRBD1, 5 bases. Germline V lookup: CDR1 KGHSH, CDR2 LQKENI. The germline V and J ends were trimmed by 5 bases and 7 bases, with 13 bases remaining between them. This CDR3 is 13 amino acids long. CDR3 loop: CASSKFRENTQYF. The CDR3 DNA reads TGTGCCAGCTCAAAATTCAGGGAAAATACGCAGTATTTT.

This clone has only one observation. The chain recombines TRBV7-3 with TRBJ2-1, with 7 bases matching TRBD2. The germline CDR1 and CDR2 sequences are SGHTA and FQGTGA. V gave up 6 bases and J gave up 3 bases; unmatched junction bases: 8. The CDR3 sequence is 15 residues long. DNA of the CDR3: TGTGCCAGCAGTAAGAGGGCGGGAGTCTACAATGAGCAGTTCTTC. Translation gives CASSKRAGVYNEQFF.

V and J are TRBV6-5 and TRBJ1-6, with a tentative D call TRBD1 (6 bases). V dropped 2 bases and J dropped 13 bases, with 15 bases sitting between them. Germline loops: CDR1 MNHEY, CDR2 SVGAGI. This CDR3 has 14 residues. The CDR3 is CASSYEDKGHPLHF. Here the CDR3 DNA reads TGTGCCAGCAGTTACGAGGATAAGGGACATCCCCTCCACTTT.

V usage is TRBV6-6 and J usage is TRBJ2-7; 7 bases agree with TRBD2. V was pared by 2 bases and J by 3 bases, with 1 base of the junction left unmatched. The CDR3 spans 13 residues. CDR1 and CDR2 from the germline V gene are MNHNY and SVGAGI (reference sequence). For the CDR3, the DNA is TGTGCCAGCAGTTACGCGGGGGACTACGAGCAGTACGTC. Its translation is CASSYAGDYEQYV.

The chain carries TRBV6-5 and TRBJ1-4; perhaps TRBD1 as D (5 bases). With 2 bases removed from V and 5 bases from J, the gap between germline ends came to 12 bases. The CDR3 totals 15 residues. Germline assignment: CDR1 MNHEY and CDR2 SVGAGI. This CDR3 is CASSYGASPNEKLFF. The CDR3 bases are TGTGCCAGCAGTTACGGGGCCAGCCCCAATGAAAAACTGTTTTTT.